These 27 T cell receptor beta chains were sequenced from one sample in a study of identical twins. In TCRdb, the 5' RACE reads were re-called with MiXCR into one record per CDR3 protein. In the table there are about 1.7 million distinct CDR3 sequences, about 32% of which are singletons. The specimen sequenced was cord blood. Receptors were obtained from a newborn girl in good health.

The chain has TRBV6-6 and TRBJ2-1; D might be TRBD1 or TRBD2, each matching 5 bases. The CDR3 contains 13 residues. Per germline, CDR1 MNHNY and CDR2 SVGAGI (reference sequence). Trimming stripped 2 bases from V and 10 bases from J, with 12 bases between. The CDR3 sequence is CASSYLLRDEQFF. DNA for the CDR3: TGTGCCAGCAGTTACCTTCTCAGGGACGAGCAGTTCTTC.

Comment on this clonotype: A much bigger clone sits one base away, suggesting this may be a read error. The gene calls are TRBV29-1 and TRBJ2-5, with no clear D. The J call may be faulty, since TRBJ2-7 better matches the DNA end. Germline V lookup: CDR1 SQVTM, CDR2 ANQGSEA. The CDR3 has 12 amino acids. CDR3 in amino acids: CSVEDRLYEQYF. The CDR3 bases are TGCAGCGTTGAAGACAGGTTGTACGAGCAGTACTTC.

CDR3 bases: TGTGCCAGCAGCGAAATAGCGGCTAACTACGAGCAGTACTTC. The encoded protein is CASSEIAANYEQYF. The rearrangement uses TRBV7-8 and TRBJ2-7, with TRBD2 as a possible D gene (6 bases). The CDR3 sequence is 14 residues long. Germline V gene lookup returns CDR1 SGHVS and CDR2 FQNEAQ. Trimming took off 5 bases at V and 3 bases at J, with 14 bases between the two ends.

This clonotype was observed a few times. The chain recombines TRBV20-1 with TRBJ2-7; a weak D match, TRBD2 (5 bases). CDR1 DFQATT and CDR2 SNEGSKA come from the germline V gene (reference sequence). V gave up 3 bases and J gave up 0 bases, with 12 bases separating them. The CDR3 consists of 14 residues. CDR3: CSASSSASSYEQYF. In DNA form, the CDR3 reads TGCAGTGCTAGCAGTAGCGCGAGCTCCTACGAGCAGTACTTC.

The V gene is TRBV7-9, the J gene TRBJ2-2; weak D call: TRBD2 (6 bases). From germline, CDR1 is SEHNR and CDR2 FQNEAQ (reference sequence). The CDR3 runs to 16 residues. Trimming removed 8 bases from V and 5 bases from J, with 21 bases in between. CDR3 nucleotides: TGTGCCAGCGGGCCGGGAGTTGTATATGGGACCGGGGAGCTGTTTTTT. This translates into CASGPGVVYGTGELFF.

This clonotype was picked up many times. This sequence joins TRBV29-1 and TRBJ1-2; tentatively, D is TRBD1 (6 bases). Trimming pared 4 bases from V and 2 bases from J, leaving 17 bases between. The CDR3 runs to 15 residues. Germline CDR1 SQVTM, CDR2 ANQGSEA. CDR3 loop: CSVAPEGVANYGYTF. In DNA, the CDR3 is TGCAGCGTTGCACCCGAGGGGGTCGCGAACTATGGCTACACCTTC.

V usage is TRBV24-1 and J usage is TRBJ2-1; 9 bases match TRBD1. Germline V CDR1 and CDR2: KGHDR, SFDVKD. J lost 9 bases, V lost 0 bases, and 5 bases had no gene match. The CDR3 is made up of 15 amino acids. CDR3: CATSDLGTGRAEQFF. CDR3 nucleotide sequence: TGTGCCACCAGTGATTTGGGGACAGGGAGGGCTGAGCAGTTCTTC.

In its sample, this clonotype was seen a few times. The gene calls are TRBV20-1 and TRBJ2-3, with D hard to call. V gave up 6 bases and J gave up 3 bases, with 16 bases separating them. Germline V gene sequence: CDR1 DFQATT, CDR2 SNEGSKA (reference sequence). The CDR3 sequence is 14 residues long. The chain's CDR3 is CSATWNLGTDTQYF. CDR3 bases: TGCAGTGCCACATGGAATTTGGGGACAGATACGCAGTATTTT.

This clonotype has just a few counts. J is TRBJ2-2 and V is TRBV28, with D unclear. The V end was cut by 2 bases, the J end by 4 bases, with 11 bases between. CDR1 and CDR2 (germline): MDHEN, SYDVKM. The CDR3 length is 15 residues. CDR3 bases: TGTGCCAGCAGTTTAAGTCCCCACAGCACCGGGGAGCTGTTTTTT. Its protein is CASSLSPHSTGELFF.

The chain has TRBV20-1 and TRBJ2-3; 12 nucleotides align to TRBD2. V dropped 4 bases and J dropped 0; count of bases not matched to a gene: 2. In germline, CDR1 is DFQATT, CDR2 SNEGSKA (reference sequence). The CDR3 has 15 amino acids. CDR3 protein: CSAKLAGGSTDTQYF. The CDR3 nucleotides read TGCAGTGCTAAACTAGCGGGGGGTAGCACAGATACGCAGTATTTT.

The V and J genes are TRBV27 and TRBJ2-1, with 12 bases identical to TRBD2. Trimming removed 4 bases from V and 7 bases from J; junction bases left unmatched: 14. The CDR3 spans 18 residues. CDR1 MNHEY and CDR2 SMNVEV come from the germline V gene (reference sequence). CDR3 sequence reads: CASSSLTSGRYKGNEQFF. The CDR3 DNA follows: TGTGCCAGCAGTTCTCTGACTAGCGGGAGATATAAAGGGAATGAGCAGTTCTTC.

This clonotype was recorded a few times. The CDR3 here is CASSLFAPASTDTQYF. In DNA form, the CDR3 reads TGTGCCAGCAGTTTATTTGCCCCGGCGAGCACAGATACGCAGTATTTT. The chain couples TRBV27 to TRBJ2-3; D remains ambiguous. Deletions cut 1 base from V and 0 bases from J, with 11 bases between. Germline-derived CDR1 and CDR2 are MNHEY and SMNVEV (reference sequence). The CDR3 totals 16 residues.

This clonotype was seen more than once but under ten times. The chain uses TRBV5-4 and TRBJ1-1, with 7 bases fitting TRBD1. The ends lost 4 bases at V and 7 bases at J; junction bases unmatched: 7. This CDR3 is built from 13 residues. The germline gives CDR1 SGHNT, CDR2 YYREEE (reference sequence). CDR3 nucleotides: TGTGCCAGCAGCACCAGACAGGGCTTTGAAGCTTTCTTT. Amino acids: CASSTRQGFEAFF.

The gene calls are TRBV7-2 and TRBJ1-2; D unclear. The CDR3 length is 12 residues. The V end lost 7 bases, the J end lost 0 bases, and 6 bases lay between the germline ends. CDR1 is SGHTA, CDR2 FQGNSA, per germline. CDR3 amino acids: CASTWANYGYTF. The DNA for the CDR3 is TGTGCCAGCACCTGGGCTAACTATGGCTACACCTTC. Drawing the rest from reference TRBV7-2 and TRBJ1-2, the complete variable domain is GAGVSQSPSNKVTEKGKDVELRCDPISGHTALYWYRQSLGQGLEFLIYFQGNSAPDKSGLPSDRFSAERTGGSVSTLTIQRTQQEDSAVYLCASTWANYGYTFGSGTRLTVV.

This clonotype was detected a few times. The genes are TRBV20-1 and TRBJ2-1; 7 positions agree with TRBD1. The CDR3 spans 16 residues. Germline values: CDR1 DFQATT, CDR2 SNEGSKA (reference sequence). V trimming: 5 bases; J trimming: 4 bases; junction bases outside the gene matches: 14. The CDR3 here is CSARRTTGNPYNEQFF. CDR3 nucleotide sequence: TGCAGTGCTCGCCGAACGACAGGGAACCCTTACAATGAGCAGTTCTTC.

The gene calls are TRBV6-6 and TRBJ1-3, with no clear D. Germline loops: CDR1 MNHNY, CDR2 SVGAGI (reference sequence). The V end was cut by 9 bases, the J end by 3 bases, with 12 bases between. This CDR3 contains 13 residues. The CDR3 sequence: CASLSRVGNTIYF. CDR3 DNA: TGTGCCAGTTTGTCCCGGGTTGGAAACACCATATATTTT.

V gene TRBV20-1 combines with J gene TRBJ1-1, with unresolved D. Germline V gives CDR1 DFQATT, CDR2 SNEGSKA (reference sequence). V lost 6 bases and J lost 5, with 25 bases in between. This CDR3 contains 16 residues. The chain's CDR3 is CSAQDPYAGSGTEAFF. The CDR3 DNA reads TGCAGTGCGCAAGACCCTTATGCGGGGAGTGGGACTGAAGCTTTCTTT.

The chain employs TRBV28 and TRBJ1-1, with a tentative D call TRBD1 (5 bases). This CDR3 is 15 amino acids long. Germline V gives CDR1 MDHEN, CDR2 SYDVKM. V was shortened by 6 bases and J by 5 bases, with 19 bases between the two germline ends. In nucleotides, the CDR3 is TGTGCCAGCAGACCGAATCGGGGGTCGTGGACTGAAGCTTTCTTT. Residues: CASRPNRGSWTEAFF.

The gene calls are TRBV29-1 and TRBJ2-3, with 7 bases aligning to TRBD2. This CDR3 spans 13 amino acids. Germline V CDR1 and CDR2: SQVTM, ANQGSEA. Losses at the gene ends were 6 bases for V and 5 bases for J; bases not matched to a gene: 8. The CDR3 region has the DNA TGCAGCGTCGGGGGAGGGCAGGGAGATACGCAGTATTTT. Its translation is CSVGGGQGDTQYF.

This chain links TRBV19 with TRBJ2-4; 7 nucleotides match TRBD1. The trim removed 3 bases at V and 0 bases at J, leaving 14 bases unmatched. CDR3 length equals 19 residues. Germline assignment: CDR1 LNHDA and CDR2 SQIVND (reference sequence). The CDR3 reads CASSIVAGTAILAKNIQYF. CDR3 DNA sequence: TGTGCCAGTAGTATTGTAGCCGGGACAGCTATATTAGCCAAAAACATTCAGTACTTC.

The chain joins TRBV9 to TRBJ1-5; D remains ambiguous. The V end lost 4 bases, the J end lost 0 bases, and 11 bases lay between the germline ends. The CDR3 loop spans 15 amino acids. CDR1 SGDLS and CDR2 YYNGEE come from the germline V gene. CDR3: CASSQTDYSNQPQHF. The CDR3, as DNA: TGTGCCAGCAGCCAGACGGACTATAGCAATCAGCCCCAGCATTTT.

At least ten counts were recorded for this clonotype. The chain joins TRBV7-2 to TRBJ1-5; D call uncertain. Trimming pared 3 bases from V and 6 bases from J, leaving 9 bases between. The CDR3 contains 13 residues. CDR1 SGHTA and CDR2 FQGNSA come from the germline V gene. The CDR3 here is CASSFLGGQPQHF. DNA for the CDR3: TGTGCCAGCAGCTTTTTAGGAGGTCAGCCCCAGCATTTT.

This clonotype was detected many times. This chain uses TRBV29-1 with TRBJ2-7, with TRBD1 identical over 8 bases. Per germline, CDR1 SQVTM and CDR2 ANQGSEA. The CDR3 extends over 13 amino acids. V dropped 7 bases and J dropped 1; count of bases not matched to a gene: 6. CDR3 bases: TGCAGCGCCTCGACAGGGGCGTCCTACGAGCAGTACTTC. Residues: CSASTGASYEQYF.

The rearrangement links TRBV11-2 to TRBJ2-1; 9 nucleotides agree with TRBD1. Germline CDR1 reads SGHAT; CDR2 reads FQNNGV. Trimming at V came to 6 bases and at J to 4 bases, leaving 7 bases not matched to a gene. The CDR3 has 15 residues. The CDR3 DNA reads TGTGCCAGCAGGCCACAGGGGGCTTTTTACAATGAGCAGTTCTTC. Protein sequence: CASRPQGAFYNEQFF. Using reference TRBV11-2 and TRBJ2-1 for the parts outside the CDR3, the full variable domain is EAGVAQSPRYKIIEKRQSVAFWCNPISGHATLYWYQQILGQGPKLLIQFQNNGVVDDSQLPKDRFSAERLKGVDSTLKIQPAKLEDSAVYLCASRPQGAFYNEQFFGPGTRLTVL.

The rearrangement links TRBV25-1 to TRBJ2-2; 14 bases agree with TRBD2. Losses at the gene ends were 1 base for V and 7 bases for J; bases not matched to a gene: 8. The length of the CDR3 is 18 residues. Germline CDR1 and CDR2: MGHDK and SYGVNS. The CDR3 coding sequence is TGTGCCAGCAGTGAATCGACTAGCGGGGGGGCCAGGGTCGGGGAGCTGTTTTTT. It is translated as CASSESTSGGARVGELFF.

This clonotype occurred a few times. The gene calls are TRBV15 and TRBJ2-4, with 13 bases lining up with TRBD2. TRBJ2-7 matches the DNA end more closely, so the J call is doubtful. Germline values: CDR1 LNHNV, CDR2 YYDKDF (reference sequence). This CDR3 has 20 residues. CDR3 coding DNA: TGTGCCACCAGCAACACCGGGACTAGCGGGAAAATAAAGGGGTCGCGCGAGCAGTACTTC. The encoded protein is CATSNTGTSGKIKGSREQYF.

This clonotype has at least ten counts. The chain is built from TRBV29-1 and TRBJ2-1; maybe TRBD1 (6 bases). This CDR3 contains 10 residues. Germline V gives CDR1 SQVTM, CDR2 ANQGSEA. The V end lost 6 bases, the J end lost 7 bases, and 7 bases lay between the germline ends. In DNA form, the CDR3 reads TGCAGCGTCACAGGGAATGAGCAGTTCTTC. Amino acids: CSVTGNEQFF.